Listed here is a single TCR beta chain. Its antigen is still unknown. TCRdb called the reads again in MiXCR, with one record for every CDR3 protein. The sample carries some 100,000 distinct CDR3 sequences, 23% recorded once. The germline gives CDR1 DFQATT, CDR2 SNEGSKA (reference sequence). V was trimmed by 1 base and J by 0 bases, leaving 9 bases between them. This CDR3 is built from 14 residues. The sample belongs to a study of T cell repertoires in cytomegalovirus infection. Study background: Carrying CMV and the relevant HLA type showed in public TCR beta signatures. Study-wide points: The study found HLA-C-restricted CMV-specific TCR beta clonotypes dominating the ex vivo response. There were carriers of CMV plus the relevant HLA, and cumulative public TCR beta family frequency identified them.

The sequencing input was CD8+ T cells from PBMCs. This chain links TRBV20-1 with TRBJ1-1; D gene ambiguous. The sequence derives from a human donor in good health (CMV status not recorded). Some clones in this sample may be carry-over from other donors' samples. The CDR3: CSARGEGLNTEAFF. In DNA form, the CDR3 reads TGCAGTGCTAGAGGGGAGGGTTTGAACACTGAAGCTTTCTTT.